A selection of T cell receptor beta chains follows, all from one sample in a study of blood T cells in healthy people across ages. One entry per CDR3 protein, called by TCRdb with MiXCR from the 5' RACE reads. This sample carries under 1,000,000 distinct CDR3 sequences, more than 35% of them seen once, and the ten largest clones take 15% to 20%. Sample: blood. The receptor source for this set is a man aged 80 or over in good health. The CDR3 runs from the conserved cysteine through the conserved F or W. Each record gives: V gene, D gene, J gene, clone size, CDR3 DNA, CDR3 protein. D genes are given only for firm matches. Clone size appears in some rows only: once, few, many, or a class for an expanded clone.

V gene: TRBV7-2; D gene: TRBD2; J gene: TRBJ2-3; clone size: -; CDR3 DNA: TGTGCCGGCGTGAGGACTAGCGGGAGGGCCGGTTCAGATACGCAGTATTTT; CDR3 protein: CAGVRTSGRAGSDTQYF
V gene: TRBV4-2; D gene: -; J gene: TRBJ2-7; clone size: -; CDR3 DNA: TGTGCCAGCAGCCATCCGTTGGGGAACGAGCAGTACTTC; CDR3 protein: CASSHPLGNEQYF
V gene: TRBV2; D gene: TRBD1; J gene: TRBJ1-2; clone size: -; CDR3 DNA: TGTGCCAGCAGCGCCAGGGGGCCTAGCGGAGGCTACACCTTC; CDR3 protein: CASSARGPSGGYTF
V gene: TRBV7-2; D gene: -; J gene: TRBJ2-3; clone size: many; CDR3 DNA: TGTGCCAGCAGCTTATTCACAGATACGCAGTATTTT; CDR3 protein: CASSLFTDTQYF
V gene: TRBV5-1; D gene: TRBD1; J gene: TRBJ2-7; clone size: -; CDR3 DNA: TGCGCCAGCAGCTCAGACAGGGTCTACGGCGAGCAGTACTTC; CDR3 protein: CASSSDRVYGEQYF
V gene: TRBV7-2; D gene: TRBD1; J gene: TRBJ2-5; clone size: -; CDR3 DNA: TGTGCCAGCAGAATCGGGACAGGGTTGGAGACCCAGTACTTC; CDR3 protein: CASRIGTGLETQYF
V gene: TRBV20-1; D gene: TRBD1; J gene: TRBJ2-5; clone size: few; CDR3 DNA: TGCAGTGCTAGAGATCTGAGGGACAGTCTAGAGACCCAGTACTTC; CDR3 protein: CSARDLRDSLETQYF
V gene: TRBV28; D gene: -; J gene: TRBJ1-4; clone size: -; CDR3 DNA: TGTGCCAGCAGTTTATCCAACGGGTTGCAACTGTTTTTT; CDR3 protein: CASSLSNGLQLFF
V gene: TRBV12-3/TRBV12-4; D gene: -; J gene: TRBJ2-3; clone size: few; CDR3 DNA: TGTGCCAGCAGCCCGGGGACGGTTCAAACAGATACGCAGTATTTT; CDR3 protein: CASSPGTVQTDTQYF
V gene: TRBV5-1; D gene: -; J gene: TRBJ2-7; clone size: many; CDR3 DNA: TGCGCCAGCAGCGGGAACAGGCGCTCCTACGAGCAGTACTTC; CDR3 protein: CASSGNRRSYEQYF
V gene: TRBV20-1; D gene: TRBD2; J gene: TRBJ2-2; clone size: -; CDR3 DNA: TGCAGTGCTAGAAAGGGACTAGCGAACACCGGGGAGCTGTTTTTT; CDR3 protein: CSARKGLANTGELFF
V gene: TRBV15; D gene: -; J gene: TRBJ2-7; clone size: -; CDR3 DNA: TGTGCCACCAGCAGAGATGTTGGGGGTTCCTACGAGCAGTACTTC; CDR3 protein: CATSRDVGGSYEQYF
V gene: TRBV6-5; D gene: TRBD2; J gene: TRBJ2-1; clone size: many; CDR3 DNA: TGTGCCAGCAGTTACTCGAGCGGGCTAGCGGGAGGGCGGGATGAGCAGTTCTTC; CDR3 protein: CASSYSSGLAGGRDEQFF
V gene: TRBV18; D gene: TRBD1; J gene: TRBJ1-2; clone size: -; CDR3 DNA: TGTGCCAGCTCATACGGACAGGGGGAAGGCTACACCTTC; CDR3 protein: CASSYGQGEGYTF
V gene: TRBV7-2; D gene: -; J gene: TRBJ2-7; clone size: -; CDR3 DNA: TGTGCCAGCAGCTCCCGTTCAGATTATACCGAGCAGTACTTC; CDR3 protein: CASSSRSDYTEQYF
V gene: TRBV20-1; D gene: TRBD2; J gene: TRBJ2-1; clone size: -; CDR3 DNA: TGCAGTGCTAGGGAGACTAGCTTTCGCTACAATGAGCAGTTCTTC; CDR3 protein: CSARETSFRYNEQFF
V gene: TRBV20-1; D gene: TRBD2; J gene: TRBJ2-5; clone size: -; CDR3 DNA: TGCAGTGCTACGGCGGGAGGGCCCGTATTCCAAGAGACCCAGTACTTC; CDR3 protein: CSATAGGPVFQETQYF
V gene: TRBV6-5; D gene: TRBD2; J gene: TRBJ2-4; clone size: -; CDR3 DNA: TGTGCCAGCAGTCAGGGACTAGCGGGGCACGGGCAGTACTTC; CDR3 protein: CASSQGLAGHGQYF
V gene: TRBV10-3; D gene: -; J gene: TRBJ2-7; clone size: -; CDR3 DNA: TGTGCCATCAGTGAGGTGGGGGGCGAGCAGTACTTC; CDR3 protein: CAISEVGGEQYF
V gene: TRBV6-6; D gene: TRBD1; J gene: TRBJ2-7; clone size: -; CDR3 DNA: TGTGCCAGCAGAACAGACAGGGGGCGCGGCGAGCAGTACTTC; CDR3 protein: CASRTDRGRGEQYF
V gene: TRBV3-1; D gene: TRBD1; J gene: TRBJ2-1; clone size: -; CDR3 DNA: TGTGCCAGCAGCCAAGATCCTCTTGGAGGACAGGCCTACAATGAGCAGTTCTTC; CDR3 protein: CASSQDPLGGQAYNEQFF
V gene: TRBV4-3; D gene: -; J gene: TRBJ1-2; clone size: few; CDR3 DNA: TGCGCCAGCAGCCAAGGCCCACAGGGAGTTTATGGCTACACCTTC; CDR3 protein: CASSQGPQGVYGYTF
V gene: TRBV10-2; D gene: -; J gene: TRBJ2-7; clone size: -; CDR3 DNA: TGCGCCAGCAGTGCTAAACAGGAGCCGTACTTC; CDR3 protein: CASSAKQEPYF
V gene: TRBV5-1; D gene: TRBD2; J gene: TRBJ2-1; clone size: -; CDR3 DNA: TGCGCCAGCAGCTTGGGAAGCGGGAGCCCCTACAATGAGCAGTTCTTC; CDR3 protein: CASSLGSGSPYNEQFF
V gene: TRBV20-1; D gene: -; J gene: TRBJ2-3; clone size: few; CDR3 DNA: TGCAGTGCTACCCCCCTCAGGGACACTAGCACAGATACGCAGTATTTT; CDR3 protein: CSATPLRDTSTDTQYF
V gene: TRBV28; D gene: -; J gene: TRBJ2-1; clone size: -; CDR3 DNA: TGTGCCAGCAGAAGCCCACTATCGAGCTCCTACAATGAGCAGTTCTTC; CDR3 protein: CASRSPLSSSYNEQFF
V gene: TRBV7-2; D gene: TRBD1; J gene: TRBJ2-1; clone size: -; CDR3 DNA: TGTGCCAGCAGCTTAGCCGGACAGGGCACAGGCAATGAGCAGTTCTTC; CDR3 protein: CASSLAGQGTGNEQFF
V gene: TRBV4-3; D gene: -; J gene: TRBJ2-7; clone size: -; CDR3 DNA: TGCGCCAGCAGCCAATCACGGGACGCCAAGATGGGAGAGCAGTACTTC; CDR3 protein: CASSQSRDAKMGEQYF
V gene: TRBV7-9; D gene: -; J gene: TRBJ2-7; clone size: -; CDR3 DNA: TGTGCCAGCAGCTTAGCGGACGGGACAAGGCACTACGAGCAGTACTTC; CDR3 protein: CASSLADGTRHYEQYF